The present T cell receptor beta chain was sequenced within a study of Ad26.COV2.S vaccination and SARS-CoV-2 variants. The sample's treatment: some 20 received Ad26.COV2.S at low or high dose, single or two shots; about 5 received placebo; per-sample allocation not given. Sampling was performed 63 days after the first vaccine or placebo injection. V was cut by 7 bases and J by 11 bases, with 14 bases left in between. This CDR3 region has 11 residues. Germline values: CDR1 LGHDT, CDR2 YNNKEL (reference sequence). The repertoire was sequenced with immunoSEQ multiplex PCR; TCRdb's copy has only in-frame clones and lacks some. Here the sample spans almost 400,000 clones, 75% to 90% being singletons.

The source of this sequence is a person aged 18-60 years who received the Ad26.COV2.S COVID-19 vaccine or a placebo. The chain uses TRBV3-1 (or the pseudogene TRBV3-2) and TRBJ1-1; D is perhaps TRBD1 (6 bases). Sequencing used peripheral blood, obtained in a trial of Ad26.COV2.S vaccine versus placebo. CDR3 residues: CASTGGGYAFF. CDR3 DNA sequence: TGTGCCAGCACGGGAGGGGGTTATGCTTTCTTT.